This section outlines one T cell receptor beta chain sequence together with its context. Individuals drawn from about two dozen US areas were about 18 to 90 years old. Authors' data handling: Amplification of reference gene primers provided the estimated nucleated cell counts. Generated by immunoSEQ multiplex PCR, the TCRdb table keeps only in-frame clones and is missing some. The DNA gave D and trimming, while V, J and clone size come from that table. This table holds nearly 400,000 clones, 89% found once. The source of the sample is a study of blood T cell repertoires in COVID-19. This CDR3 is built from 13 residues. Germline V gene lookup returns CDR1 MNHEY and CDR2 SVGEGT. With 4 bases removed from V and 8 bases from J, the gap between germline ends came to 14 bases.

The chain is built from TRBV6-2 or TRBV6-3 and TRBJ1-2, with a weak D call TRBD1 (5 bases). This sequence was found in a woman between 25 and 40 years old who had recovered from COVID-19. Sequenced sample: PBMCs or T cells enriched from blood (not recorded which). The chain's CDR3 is CASSFGGTKGYTF. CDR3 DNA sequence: TGTGCCAGCAGTTTTGGCGGGACTAAGGGCTACACCTTC.